This passage covers 26 T cell receptor beta chains from one sample sequenced in a study of cytomegalovirus exposure and HLA in healthy donors. Both 60 Vbeta primers and 13 Jbeta primers went into the PCR. The assay was immunoSEQ multiplex PCR, and TCRdb's table has in-frame clones only and misses some. This sample carries 90,000 to 120,000 clones, 74% of them seen once, and the ten largest clones take 12% to 15%. The sample consisted of PBMCs. These receptors came from a woman aged 40 to 50 in good health and CMV-seropositive.

The V and J genes are TRBV29-1 and TRBJ1-2, with 7 bases identical to TRBD1. The germline V gene encodes CDR1 SQVTM and CDR2 ANQGSEA. V lost 6 bases to trimming and J lost 7 bases; unmatched junction nucleotides: 8. This CDR3 spans 12 amino acids. The DNA of the CDR3 is TGCAGCGTGGCAAAGACAGGGAGTGGCTACACCTTC. Protein: CSVAKTGSGYTF.

About this clone: Distinct nucleotide sequences in the sample also encode this CDR3. The rearrangement joins TRBV30 to TRBJ1-1; D unresolved. Trimming cost V 0 bases and J 11 bases, with 13 bases left between them. The V gene's germline CDR1 is GTSNPN and CDR2 SVGIG (reference sequence). CDR3 length equals 12 residues. Here the CDR3 DNA reads TGTGCCTGGAGTGTCGGAGGGCCGATCGCTTTCTTT. Protein: CAWSVGGPIAFF. The full variable domain, completed using reference TRBV30 and TRBJ1-1, is SQTIHQWPATLVQPVGSPLSLECTVEGTSNPNLYWYRQAAGRGLQLLFYSVGIGQISSEVPQNLSASRPQDRQFILSSKKLLLSDSGFYLCAWSVGGPIAFFGQGTRLTVV.

The chain links TRBV25-1 to TRBJ2-7, with a tentative D call TRBD2 (7 bases). Germline V CDR1 and CDR2: MGHDK, SYGVNS. With 4 bases removed from V and 1 base from J, the gap between germline ends came to 14 bases. The CDR3 consists of 15 residues. In DNA form, the CDR3 reads TGTGCCAGCAGTGTCCTAGGGGGGGGGTCCTACGAGCAGTACTTC. Protein sequence: CASSVLGGGSYEQYF.

V gene TRBV5-1 combines with J gene TRBJ1-4, with D possibly TRBD1 on 6 matching bases. V lost 1 base and J lost 8, with 21 bases in between. Germline V gene lookup returns CDR1 SGHRS and CDR2 YFSETQ. The CDR3 loop spans 17 amino acids. The CDR3 loop is CASSLTAGEGRWEKLFF. The CDR3 DNA follows: TGCGCCAGCAGCTTGACGGCAGGGGAAGGGCGGTGGGAAAAACTGTTTTTT.

The chain couples TRBV5-1 to TRBJ2-2, with 8 bases identical to TRBD1. This CDR3 spans 15 amino acids. After removal of 4 bases from V and 1 base from J, the junction contained 3 bases not matched to a gene. Germline CDR1 reads SGHRS; CDR2 reads YFSETQ. CDR3 sequence: CASSDRGMNTGELFF. DNA for the CDR3: TGCGCCAGCAGCGACAGGGGTATGAACACCGGGGAGCTGTTTTTT.

This clone was counted a few times. The rearrangement joins TRBV30 to TRBJ1-1, with D unclear. Trimming took off 1 base at V and 4 bases at J, with 13 bases between the two ends. The CDR3 is 14 amino acids. The germline CDR1 and CDR2 sequences are GTSNPN and SVGIG (reference sequence). The DNA of the CDR3 is TGTGCCTGGAGTGAGCTGTTAGCGGGCACTGAAGCTTTCTTT. Translating it yields CAWSELLAGTEAFF.

The chain links TRBV4-2 to TRBJ1-1, with 8 positions matching TRBD1. Germline V gene sequence: CDR1 LGHNA, CDR2 YNFKEQ. V trimming: 0 bases; J trimming: 4 bases; junction bases outside the gene matches: 7. This CDR3 has 16 amino acids. CDR3 DNA sequence: TGTGCCAGCAGCCAAGAATGGACAGGGATTGGCACTGAAGCTTTCTTT. Its protein is CASSQEWTGIGTEAFF.

V is TRBV11-2 and J is TRBJ1-2; 8 bases agree with TRBD1. From germline, CDR1 is SGHAT and CDR2 FQNNGV. With V trimmed by 0 bases and J by 0 bases, 3 bases remained unmatched. This CDR3 has 16 amino acids. This CDR3 reads CASSLDRGQPNYGYTF. CDR3 bases: TGTGCCAGCAGCTTAGACAGGGGGCAGCCTAACTATGGCTACACCTTC.

The J gene is TRBJ1-4, the V gene TRBV5-4, with a possible D match to TRBD1 (6 bases). This CDR3 region has 14 residues. With 4 bases removed from V and 4 bases from J, the gap between germline ends came to 11 bases. The V gene's germline CDR1 is SGHNT and CDR2 YYREEE (reference sequence). The CDR3 loop reads CASSQGLLNEKLFF. The CDR3 DNA follows: TGTGCCAGCAGCCAGGGGTTACTTAATGAAAAACTGTTTTTT.

This clone was observed a few times. The chain links TRBV7-2 to TRBJ2-2; no firm D call. Germline CDR1 is SGHTA and CDR2 is FQGNSA. The length of the CDR3 is 13 residues. Trimming took off 2 bases at V and 4 bases at J, with 5 bases between the two ends. The CDR3 is CASSLSVTGELFF. The CDR3 DNA reads TGTGCCAGCAGCTTATCGGTCACCGGGGAGCTGTTTTTT.

The J gene is TRBJ2-1, the V gene TRBV18; 9 nucleotides agree with TRBD2. Per germline, CDR1 KGHSH and CDR2 LQKENI. The CDR3 is 20 residues long. Trimming removed 2 bases from V and 1 base from J; junction bases left unmatched: 15. This chain's CDR3 is CASSPRIGGGAGGSYNEQFF. The CDR3 bases are TGTGCCAGCTCACCAAGGATTGGCGGCGGGGCGGGGGGGTCCTACAATGAGCAGTTCTTC.

The count of this clone is one. This chain links TRBV10-3 with TRBJ1-1, with 7 positions matching TRBD1. This CDR3 region has 15 residues. The junction had 14 bases not matched to a gene; V was cut back by 11 bases and J by 2 bases. CDR1 and CDR2 (germline): ENHRY, SYGVKD. The CDR3 coding sequence is TGTGCCGCCAGCGACCGGGACAGATCAAACACTGAAGCTTTCTTT. Encoded protein: CAASDRDRSNTEAFF.

The chain has TRBV18 and TRBJ1-2; TRBD1 might be the D (6 bases). The CDR3 is 14 residues long. The germline V gene encodes CDR1 KGHSH and CDR2 LQKENI. V dropped 2 bases and J dropped 8 bases, with 15 bases sitting between them. The CDR3 nucleotides are TGTGCCAGCTCACCATGGACAGAGTCAGGAGGCTACACCTTC. Amino acid sequence: CASSPWTESGGYTF. Drawing the rest from reference TRBV18 and TRBJ1-2, the complete variable domain is NAGVMQNPRHLVRRRGQEARLRCSPMKGHSHVYWYRQLPEEGLKFMVYLQKENIIDESGMPKERFSAEFPKEGPSILRIQQVVRGDSAAYFCASSPWTESGGYTFGSGTRLTVV.

The genes are TRBV18 and TRBJ1-1; 7 nucleotides line up with TRBD1. The CDR3 spans 16 residues. Trimming at V came to 5 bases and at J to 3 bases, leaving 12 bases not matched to a gene. In germline, CDR1 is KGHSH, CDR2 LQKENI. CDR3 residues: CASSSNRGLGDTEAFF. The CDR3 coding sequence is TGTGCCAGCTCAAGCAACAGGGGCTTAGGGGACACTGAAGCTTTCTTT.

In this sample, this clone turned up a few times. This rearrangement joins TRBV2 to TRBJ2-2; 8 bases line up with TRBD1. V dropped 7 bases and J dropped 7; count of bases not matched to a gene: 17. The CDR3 has 17 residues. Germline V gives CDR1 SNHLY, CDR2 FYNNEI. The CDR3 bases are TGTGCCAGCAACCTAGATCCCGGGGCAGGGGGCCGCGGGGAGCTGTTTTTT. Translated, it gives CASNLDPGAGGRGELFF.

V and J are TRBV19 and TRBJ1-3; the D gene is possibly TRBD1 (6 bases). V lost 10 bases and J 2 bases, leaving 15 bases between the germline ends. CDR1 is LNHDA and CDR2 is SQIVND in the germline V gene (reference sequence). This CDR3 is 14 amino acids long. Here the CDR3 reads CATYTGLTGNTIYF. In DNA form, the CDR3 reads TGTGCCACTTACACAGGGTTGACTGGAAACACCATATATTTT.

Regarding this clone: An end of the junction differs from the germline gene, which may be a read error. The chain links TRBV5-1 to TRBJ2-2, with D maybe TRBD2 (7 bases). Germline values: CDR1 SGHRS, CDR2 YFSETQ. The CDR3 is made up of 13 amino acids. The CDR3 spells CASSPLEGGGLFF. CDR3 coding DNA: TGCGCCAGCAGTCCCCTCGAAGGGGGGGGGCTGTTTTTT.

This clone has only a few counts. V is TRBV5-6 and J is TRBJ1-1; D is ambiguous. Looked up from germline, CDR1 is SGHDT and CDR2 is YYEEEE. V dropped 0 bases and J dropped 1 base, with 4 bases sitting between them. CDR3 length equals 13 residues. In DNA form, the CDR3 reads TGTGCCAGCAGCTTGGGAGGGAACACTGAAGCTTTCTTT. Translating it yields CASSLGGNTEAFF.

The chain employs TRBV5-1 and TRBJ2-5; TRBD2 matches at 12 bases. CDR1 SGHRS and CDR2 YFSETQ come from the germline V gene. V lost 7 bases, J lost 2 bases, and 6 bases stayed unmatched. This CDR3 contains 15 residues. In DNA form, the CDR3 reads TGCGCCAGCGTTACTAGCGGGGGGTCACAAGAGACCCAGTACTTC. Protein: CASVTSGGSQETQYF.

This chain joins TRBV7-2 and TRBJ2-3, with unresolved D. CDR1 is SGHTA and CDR2 is FQGNSA in the germline V gene. With 5 bases removed from V and 3 bases from J, the gap between germline ends came to 3 bases. The CDR3 has 11 amino acids. The CDR3, as DNA: TGTGCCAGCAGCCCAACAGATACGCAGTATTTT. Amino acid sequence: CASSPTDTQYF.

The V gene is TRBV27, the J gene TRBJ1-3; D possibly corresponds to TRBD1 (5 bases). Trimming pared 2 bases from V and 0 bases from J, leaving 8 bases between. Germline V CDR1 and CDR2: MNHEY, SMNVEV (reference sequence). The CDR3 spans 15 residues. The CDR3 here is CASSLTGFSGNTIYF. CDR3 DNA: TGTGCCAGCAGTTTAACAGGATTCTCTGGAAACACCATATATTTT.

The chain joins TRBV19 to TRBJ2-2; 8 nucleotides agree with TRBD2. CDR3 length equals 18 residues. Germline V gene lookup returns CDR1 LNHDA and CDR2 SQIVND (reference sequence). V shed 5 bases and J 5 bases; nucleotides not matched to a gene: 16. The CDR3 DNA reads TGTGCCAGTAGTGCAAGCGGCCCCCTTTCGGGAGGGACCGGGGAGCTGTTTTTT. Protein product: CASSASGPLSGGTGELFF.

The rearrangement joins TRBV27 to TRBJ1-5, with no clear D. Trimming took 9 bases from V and 7 from J, leaving 16 bases between them. The CDR3 totals 13 residues. Germline lookup yields CDR1 MNHEY and CDR2 SMNVEV (reference sequence). The DNA for the CDR3 is TGTGCCAGTCAGACCGGAGCAAGGCAGCCCCAGCATTTT. This codes for CASQTGARQPQHF.

The chain joins TRBV25-1 to TRBJ2-1; no clear D gene. Trimming cost V 5 bases and J 3 bases, with 8 bases left between them. The CDR3 loop spans 13 amino acids. The V gene's germline CDR1 is MGHDK and CDR2 SYGVNS. For the CDR3, the DNA is TGTGCCAGCAGTCCACAGTTCTACAATGAGCAGTTCTTC. Encoded protein: CASSPQFYNEQFF.

This clone was seen only a few times. The rearrangement joins TRBV6-5 to TRBJ1-6, with D possibly TRBD1 on 6 matching bases. Germline V gives CDR1 MNHEY, CDR2 SVGAGI. This CDR3 has 14 residues. V lost 2 bases, J lost 9 bases, and 11 bases lay in between. CDR3 coding DNA: TGTGCCAGCAGTTACCTACAGGGATCTTCACCCCTCCACTTT. Translating gives CASSYLQGSSPLHF.

The chain couples TRBV11-2 to TRBJ1-1, with TRBD1 matching over 9 bases. Looked up from germline, CDR1 is SGHAT and CDR2 is FQNNGV. The CDR3 extends over 18 amino acids. J lost 1 base, V lost 5 bases, and 14 bases had no gene match. CDR3 nucleotides: TGTGCCAGCAGCCCTCAGGACAGGGGAAGGGTTGGGAACACTGAAGCTTTCTTT. This translates into CASSPQDRGRVGNTEAFF.